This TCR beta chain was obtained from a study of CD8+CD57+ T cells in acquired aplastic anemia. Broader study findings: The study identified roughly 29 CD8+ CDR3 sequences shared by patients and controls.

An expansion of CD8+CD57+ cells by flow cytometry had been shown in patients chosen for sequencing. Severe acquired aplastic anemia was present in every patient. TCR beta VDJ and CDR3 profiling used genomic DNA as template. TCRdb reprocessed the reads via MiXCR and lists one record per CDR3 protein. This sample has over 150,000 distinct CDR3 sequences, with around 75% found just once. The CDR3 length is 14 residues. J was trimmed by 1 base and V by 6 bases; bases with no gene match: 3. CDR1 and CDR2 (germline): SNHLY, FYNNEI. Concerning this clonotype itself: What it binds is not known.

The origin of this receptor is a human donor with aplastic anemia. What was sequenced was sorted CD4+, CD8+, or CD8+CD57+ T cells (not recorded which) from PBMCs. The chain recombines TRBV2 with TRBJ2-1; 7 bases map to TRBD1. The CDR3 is CASRKGASYNEQFF. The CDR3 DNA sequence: TGTGCCAGCAGAAAGGGGGCATCCTACAATGAGCAGTTCTTC.